The entry below gives a single TCR beta chain sequence along with its context. The CDR3 has 14 residues. Germline V gives CDR1 SGHTA, CDR2 FQGNSA. V dropped 4 bases and J dropped 7 bases, with 17 bases sitting between them. The table came from immunoSEQ multiplex PCR; TCRdb's copy has only in-frame clones and leaves some out. This table holds roughly 200,000 clones, 70% to 90% found once. The data stem from a study of blood T cell repertoires in COVID-19. Study at large: T cells, B-cell-depleted T cells, or PBMCs provided the cDNA or gDNA that served as material.

V gene TRBV7-2 combines with J gene TRBJ2-7, with D uncertain. The receptor was isolated from a man between 45 and 60 years old with COVID-19, enrolled during active disease. The sequenced sample consisted of peripheral blood. CDR3 nucleotide sequence: TGTGCCAGCAGCTCACCTGGAGAGCTCCAGGAGCAGTACTTC. It encodes CASSSPGELQEQYF.